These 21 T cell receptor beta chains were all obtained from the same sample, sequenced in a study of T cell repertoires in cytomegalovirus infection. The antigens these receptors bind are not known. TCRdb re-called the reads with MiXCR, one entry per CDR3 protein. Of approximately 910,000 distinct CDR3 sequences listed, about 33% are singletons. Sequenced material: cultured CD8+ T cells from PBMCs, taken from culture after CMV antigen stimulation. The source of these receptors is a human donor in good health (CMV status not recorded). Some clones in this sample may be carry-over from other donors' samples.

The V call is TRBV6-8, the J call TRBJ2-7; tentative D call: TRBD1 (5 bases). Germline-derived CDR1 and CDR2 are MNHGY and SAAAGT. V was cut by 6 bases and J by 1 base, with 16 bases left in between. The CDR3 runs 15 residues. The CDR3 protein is CASSVGQTSSYEQYV. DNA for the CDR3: TGTGCCAGCAGCGTTGGACAAACCTCTTCCTACGAGCAGTACGTC.

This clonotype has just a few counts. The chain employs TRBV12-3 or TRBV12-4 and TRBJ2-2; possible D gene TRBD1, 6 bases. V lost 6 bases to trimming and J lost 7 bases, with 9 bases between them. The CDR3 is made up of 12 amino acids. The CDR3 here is CASRQGNGELFF. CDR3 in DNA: TGTGCCAGCAGGCAGGGGAACGGGGAGCTGTTTTTT.

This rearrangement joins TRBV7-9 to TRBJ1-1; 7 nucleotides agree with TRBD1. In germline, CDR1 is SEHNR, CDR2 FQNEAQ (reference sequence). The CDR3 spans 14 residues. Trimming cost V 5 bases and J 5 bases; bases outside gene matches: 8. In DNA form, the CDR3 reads TGTGCCAGCAGCCCAGACAGGGCGAGGACTGAAGCTTTCTTT. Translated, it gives CASSPDRARTEAFF.

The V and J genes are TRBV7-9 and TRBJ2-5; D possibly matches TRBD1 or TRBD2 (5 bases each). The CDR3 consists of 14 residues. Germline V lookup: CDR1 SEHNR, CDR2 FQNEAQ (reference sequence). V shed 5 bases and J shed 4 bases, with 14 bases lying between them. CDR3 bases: TGTGCCAGCAGCCCGACTGCAGGGAGAGAGACCCAGTACTTC. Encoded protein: CASSPTAGRETQYF.

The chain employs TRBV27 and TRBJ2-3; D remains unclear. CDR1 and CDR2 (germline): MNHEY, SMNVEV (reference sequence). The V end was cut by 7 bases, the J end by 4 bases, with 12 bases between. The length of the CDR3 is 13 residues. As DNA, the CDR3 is TGTGCCAGCACCCCAAACGGAGCAGATACGCAGTATTTT. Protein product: CASTPNGADTQYF.

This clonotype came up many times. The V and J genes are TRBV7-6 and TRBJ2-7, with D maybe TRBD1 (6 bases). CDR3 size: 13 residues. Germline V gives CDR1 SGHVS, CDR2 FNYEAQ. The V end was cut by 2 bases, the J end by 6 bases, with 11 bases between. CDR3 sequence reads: CASSLTGTGEQYV. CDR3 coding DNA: TGTGCCAGCAGCTTAACAGGGACGGGCGAGCAGTACGTC.

CDR3 sequence (DNA): TGTGCCAGCAGTTTTTGGACATCAAGCTATGGCTACACCTTC. It specifies CASSFWTSSYGYTF. The chain has TRBV28 and TRBJ1-2; D might be TRBD1 (5 bases). V was shortened by 3 bases and J by 4 bases, with 12 bases between the two germline ends. This CDR3 is 14 amino acids long. CDR1 is MDHEN and CDR2 is SYDVKM in the germline V gene.

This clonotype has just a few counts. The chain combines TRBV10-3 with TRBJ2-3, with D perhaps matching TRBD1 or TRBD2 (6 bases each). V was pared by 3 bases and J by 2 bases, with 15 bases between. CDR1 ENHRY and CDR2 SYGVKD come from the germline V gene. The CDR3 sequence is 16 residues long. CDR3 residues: CAISERGDDHTDTQYF. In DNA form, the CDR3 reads TGTGCCATCAGTGAAAGGGGGGACGATCACACAGATACGCAGTATTTT.

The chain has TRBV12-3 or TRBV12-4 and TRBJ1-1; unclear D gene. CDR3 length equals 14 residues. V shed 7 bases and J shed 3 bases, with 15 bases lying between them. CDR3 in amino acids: CASTWTSGDTEAFF. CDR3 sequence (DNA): TGTGCCAGCACCTGGACCAGTGGGGACACTGAAGCTTTCTTT.

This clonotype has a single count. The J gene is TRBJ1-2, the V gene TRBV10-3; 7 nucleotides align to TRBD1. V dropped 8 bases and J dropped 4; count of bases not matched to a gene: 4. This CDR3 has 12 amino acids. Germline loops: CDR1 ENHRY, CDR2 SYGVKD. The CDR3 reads CAIPGQTYGYTF. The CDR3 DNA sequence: TGTGCCATCCCGGGACAGACCTATGGCTACACCTTC.

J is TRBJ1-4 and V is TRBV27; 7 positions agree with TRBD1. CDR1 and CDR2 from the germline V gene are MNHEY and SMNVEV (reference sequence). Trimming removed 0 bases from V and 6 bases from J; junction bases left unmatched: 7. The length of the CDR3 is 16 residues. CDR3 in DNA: TGTGCCAGCAGTTTATCGGGGGACAGTCCGTATGAAAAACTGTTTTTT. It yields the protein CASSLSGDSPYEKLFF.

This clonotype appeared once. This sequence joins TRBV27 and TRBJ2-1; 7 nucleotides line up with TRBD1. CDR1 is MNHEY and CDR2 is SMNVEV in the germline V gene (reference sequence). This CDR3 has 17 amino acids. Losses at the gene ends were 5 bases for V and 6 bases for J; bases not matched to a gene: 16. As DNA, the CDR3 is TGTGCCAGCAGTCTCGGGTCCGAAGGGGGCAATTTCAATGAGCAGTTCTTC. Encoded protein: CASSLGSEGGNFNEQFF.

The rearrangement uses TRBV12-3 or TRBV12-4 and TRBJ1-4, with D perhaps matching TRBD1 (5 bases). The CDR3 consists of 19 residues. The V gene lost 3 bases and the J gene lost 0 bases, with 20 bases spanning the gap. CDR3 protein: CASSFAGGIRPSTNEKLFF. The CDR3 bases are TGTGCCAGCAGTTTTGCGGGGGGGATCCGGCCCTCAACTAATGAAAAACTGTTTTTT.

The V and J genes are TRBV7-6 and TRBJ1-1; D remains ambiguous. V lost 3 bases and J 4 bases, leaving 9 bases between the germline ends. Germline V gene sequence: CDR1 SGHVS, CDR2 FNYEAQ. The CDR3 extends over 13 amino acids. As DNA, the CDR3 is TGTGCCAGCAGCTTCGGGCCGACCACTGAAGCTTTCTTT. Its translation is CASSFGPTTEAFF.

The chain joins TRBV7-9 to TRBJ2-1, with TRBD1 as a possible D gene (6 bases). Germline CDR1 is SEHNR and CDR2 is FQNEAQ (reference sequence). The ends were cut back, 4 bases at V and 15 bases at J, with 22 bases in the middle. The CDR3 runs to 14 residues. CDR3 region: CASSSWDILAESFF. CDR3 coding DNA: TGTGCCAGCAGCTCCTGGGACATTTTGGCAGAGTCGTTCTTC. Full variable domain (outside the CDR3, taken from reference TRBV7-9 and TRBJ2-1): DTGVSQNPRHKITKRGQNVTFRCDPISEHNRLYWYRQTLGQGPEFLTYFQNEAQLEKSRLLSDRFSAERPKGSFSTLEIQRTEQGDSAMYLCASSSWDILAESFFGPGTRLTVL.

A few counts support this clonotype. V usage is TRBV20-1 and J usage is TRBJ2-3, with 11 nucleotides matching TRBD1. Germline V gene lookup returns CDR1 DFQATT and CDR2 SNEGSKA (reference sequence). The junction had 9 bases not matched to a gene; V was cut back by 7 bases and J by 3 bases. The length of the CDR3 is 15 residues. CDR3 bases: TGCAGTGGTTACGGGACAGGGGGAGGGACAGATACGCAGTATTTT. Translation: CSGYGTGGGTDTQYF.

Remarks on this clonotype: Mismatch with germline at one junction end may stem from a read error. The CDR3 DNA reads TGTGCTGGTGGTTTGGTACGTAATCAGCCCCAGCATTTT. Its protein product is CAGGLVRNQPQHF. V usage is TRBV12-5 and J usage is TRBJ1-5; D remains ambiguous. Germline V CDR1 and CDR2: LGHNT, FRNRAP. The CDR3 contains 13 residues.

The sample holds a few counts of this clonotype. The DNA for the CDR3 is TGTGCCAGCAGTTTTCGCCGAGGGGCAACTAATGAAAAACTGTTTTTT. It translates to CASSFRRGATNEKLFF. V gene TRBV27 combines with J gene TRBJ1-4, with D maybe TRBD1 (5 bases). The CDR3 runs to 16 residues. Germline V lookup: CDR1 MNHEY, CDR2 SMNVEV (reference sequence). V lost 3 bases to trimming and J lost 0 bases, with 11 bases between them.

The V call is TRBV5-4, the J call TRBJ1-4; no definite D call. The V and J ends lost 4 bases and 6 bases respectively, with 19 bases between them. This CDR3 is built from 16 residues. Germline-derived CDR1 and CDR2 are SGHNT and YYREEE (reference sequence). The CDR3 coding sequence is TGTGCCAGCAGCAACGATAATCGCCCCGCGGATGAAAAACTGTTTTTT. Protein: CASSNDNRPADEKLFF.

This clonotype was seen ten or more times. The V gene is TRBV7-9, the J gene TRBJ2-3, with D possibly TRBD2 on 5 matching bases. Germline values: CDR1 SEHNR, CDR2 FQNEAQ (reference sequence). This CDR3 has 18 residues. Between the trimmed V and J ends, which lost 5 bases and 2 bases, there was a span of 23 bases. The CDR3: CASSLGGPGGRSTDTQYF. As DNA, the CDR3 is TGTGCCAGCAGCCTGGGTGGCCCAGGAGGCCGCTCCACAGATACGCAGTATTTT.

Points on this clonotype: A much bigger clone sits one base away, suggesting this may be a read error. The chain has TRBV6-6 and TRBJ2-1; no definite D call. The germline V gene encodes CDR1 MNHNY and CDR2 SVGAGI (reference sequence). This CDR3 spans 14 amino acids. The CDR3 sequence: CANSYSRIYNEQFF. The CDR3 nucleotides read TGTGCCAACAGTTACTCTCGGATTTACAATGAGCAGTTCTTC.